Included here is one T cell receptor beta chain sequence, with context. The target of this receptor is not known. Base qualities are not recorded, but no much larger clone differs from it by a single base. These data come from a study of blood T cells in healthy people across ages (dated by TCRdb to between 2014 and 2017). With regard to the full study: Template switching captured roughly one uniquely barcoded TCR beta cDNA molecule per two T cells in model experiments. Using the same blood draw, the study looked at two additional independent replicas of 1 million unique cDNA reads for two donors, one aged 18 to 30 and the other aged 80 or older. To avoid experimental bias, donors of different ages were distributed randomly across sequencing lanes. The study measured age-related changes in TCR beta repertoire diversity using deep sequencing normalized with unique cDNA molecular identifiers. The donors were divided into four age groups: young (average around 16 years), middle-aged (under 40), aged (approximately 62) and long-lived (about 79).

To prepare the library, 5' RACE was applied. Sequencing was carried out with an Illumina HiSeq 2500. A second PCR of roughly 6 to 12 cycles was run with a J-beta primer mix and a sample-barcoded 5' primer. A unique molecular identifier was introduced onto each TCR beta cDNA molecule by a template-switch 5' adaptor carrying 12 random nucleotides. Each sample yielded at least 3 million CDR3-containing paired-end reads. First-strand cDNA synthesis was performed from all RNA using the Mint cDNA synthesis kit, with priming by a TRBC-specific oligonucleotide. All cDNA was treated with uracil-DNA glycosylase and then went through a first 18-cycle PCR with the universal primers M1SS and BC2_uni_R. As for the authors' bioinformatics: For normalization, 1 million high-quality reads, each with a distinct molecular identifier, were randomly selected from each sample. Reads with shared molecular identifiers were discarded instead of being binned into consensus sequences. MiTCR, set to a Q25 quality threshold and the strictest error-elimination algorithm, was used for CDR3 identification, clonotype clustering and error correction. Lower-bound total TCR beta diversity was estimated with a nonparametric unseen species model using Euler transformation. TCRdb trimmed the raw reads at Q25, called clones with MiXCR and kept productive beta chains. Every distinct CDR3 protein forms one entry, paired with its most common genes and DNA. The V and J calls come from TCRdb's annotation, not from the publication. Recorded for this sample are about 1.6 million distinct CDR3 sequences; almost 35% of them occurred a single time. Roughly 10% of the sample rests with the top ten.

The roughly 39 donors, aged 6 to 90 years, were systemically healthy Caucasian individuals from Russia. Each donor gave 8 to 10 milliliters of peripheral blood, collected into EDTA-treated Vacutainer tubes. Ficoll-Paque density-gradient centrifugation was used to isolate PBMCs, with at least 6 million obtained per sample. Total RNA was extracted from PBMCs with Trizol reagent, with at least 6 micrograms obtained per sample. Naive CD45RAhigh/CD27high T cell percentages were measured by flow cytometry on a PBMC aliquot from every donor. The study at large found these results: The long-lived group showed more naive CD4+ T cells, fewer expanded clones and increased TCR diversity than the aged group, suggesting age selection. A strong correlation was found between observed TCR beta diversity and the percentage of naive T cells measured by flow cytometry. Because donor CMV infection status was unknown, age-related changes in expanded clonotypes were potentially confounded. Observed TCR beta diversity per million T cells fell roughly linearly with age, and a significant reduction was already apparent by age roughly 41. Since profiling was done on bulk unsorted PBMCs, naive and antigen-experienced compartments could not be conclusively compared. Total diversity estimates from one million sequenced T cells were considered lower bounds and underestimates.

CDR1 and CDR2 are read off the germline V gene as MNHNS and SASEGT. Trimming takes 1 base off V and 12 bases off J; junction bases not matched to a gene: 12. The CDR3 goes from the cysteine to the phenylalanine over 14 residues. Just CDR3 DNA is preserved here, 42 bases in frame from base 1. Sequenced material: blood. The source is a woman aged 25 to 39 in good health. Recombination joined TRBV6-1 with TRBJ2-7, and 7 junction bases match TRBD1. The CDR3 reads as follows: CASSEENRGSVTYF. The DNA sequence is as follows: TGTGCCAGCAGTGAAGAAAACAGGGGTAGTGTAACGTACTTC.